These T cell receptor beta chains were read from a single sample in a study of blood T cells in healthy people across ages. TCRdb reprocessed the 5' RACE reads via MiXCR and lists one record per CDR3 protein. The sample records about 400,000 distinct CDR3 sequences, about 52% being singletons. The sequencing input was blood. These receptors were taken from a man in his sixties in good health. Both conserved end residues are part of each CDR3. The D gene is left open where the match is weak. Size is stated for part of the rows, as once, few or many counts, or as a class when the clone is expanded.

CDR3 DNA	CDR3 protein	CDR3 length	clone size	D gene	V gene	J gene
TGTGCCAGCACTTCGGAAGCAGATACGCAGTATTTT	CASTSEADTQYF	12	.	.	TRBV12-3/TRBV12-4	TRBJ2-3
TGCAGCTTCCGACAGGGAGACACTGAAGCTTTCTTT	CSFRQGDTEAFF	12	.	TRBD1	TRBV29-1	TRBJ1-1
TGTGCCAGCAGTTACTCCGGGGGACGGTACCAAGAGACCCAGTACTTC	CASSYSGGRYQETQYF	16	few	.	TRBV6-5	TRBJ2-5
TGCAGCGCATCCCCGGGACAGGGGGATGGCTACACCTTC	CSASPGQGDGYTF	13	.	TRBD1	TRBV29-1	TRBJ1-2
TGTGCCAGCAGCAAGGGGGCACCTGTCCCCTACGAGCAGTACTTC	CASSKGAPVPYEQYF	15	few	TRBD1	TRBV6-2/TRBV6-3	TRBJ2-7
TGTGCCAGCAGTAAGGGACAGGGACGGATCCCTGAAGCTTTCTTT	CASSKGQGRIPEAFF	15	.	TRBD1	TRBV12-3/TRBV12-4	TRBJ1-1
TGTGCCAGCAGCCAAGATCGCGGCAGGGGAAGGACTAGCGGGAGATACAATGAGCAGTTCTTC	CASSQDRGRGRTSGRYNEQFF	21	.	TRBD2	TRBV3-1	TRBJ2-1
TGTGCCACCAGTGATTCAACTAGTACTGAGCAGTTCTTC	CATSDSTSTEQFF	13	.	.	TRBV24-1	TRBJ2-1
TGTGCCAGCAGTTTTTCGGGGGCCCAGTACTTC	CASSFSGAQYF	11	.	.	TRBV28	TRBJ2-5
TGTGCCAGCAGGTCCGGGACTAGGGTCCACAATGAGCAGTTCTTC	CASRSGTRVHNEQFF	15	once	TRBD2	TRBV6-6	TRBJ2-1
TGTGCCAGCGGACGAGACAGGGATGGTTACGAGCAGTACTTC	CASGRDRDGYEQYF	14	.	TRBD1	TRBV2	TRBJ2-7
TGCGCCAGCAGCTTGCAGTGGGGGGGCCCCAAAAACATTCAGTACTTC	CASSLQWGGPKNIQYF	16	.	.	TRBV5-1	TRBJ2-4
TGTGCCAGCAGCTTAGACGGGGGACCCTACGAGCAGTACTTC	CASSLDGGPYEQYF	14	few	.	TRBV7-2	TRBJ2-7
TGCGCCAGCAGCTCGGGTACTGAGCAGTACTTC	CASSSGTEQYF	11	.	.	TRBV5-1	TRBJ2-7
TGTGCCAGCAGCCTGACGACCGGCCAAGGCTATGGCTACACCTTC	CASSLTTGQGYGYTF	15	.	.	TRBV12-3/TRBV12-4	TRBJ1-2
TGTGCCAGCATTACCTCCGGGACAGTCACTTCACCCCCCCACTTT	CASITSGTVTSPPHF	15	.	TRBD1	TRBV6-6	TRBJ1-6
TGCAGCGTAAATGGTGTGTACAATGAGCAGTTCTTC	CSVNGVYNEQFF	12	.	.	TRBV29-1	TRBJ2-1
TGTGCCATCAGTGGCGGGGATCATCGGGGAGGAGGGACCCAGTACTTC	CAISGGDHRGGGTQYF	16	once	.	TRBV10-3	TRBJ2-5
TGCAGCGTTGAAGATCTAGCCAAAAACATTCAGTACTTC	CSVEDLAKNIQYF	13	.	.	TRBV29-1	TRBJ2-4
TGTGCCAGCAGCTTCGTACAGGGGTCAGGGGAAAAACTGTTTTTT	CASSFVQGSGEKLFF	15	.	TRBD1	TRBV7-9	TRBJ1-4
TGTGCCAGCAGTGGAGGACACACTAGGGGAGAGACCCAGTACTTC	CASSGGHTRGETQYF	15	many	.	TRBV6-1	TRBJ2-5
TGTGCTAGTGGTTGGCGTCTAGCGGGTGGCTACGAGCAGTACTTC	CASGWRLAGGYEQYF	15	.	TRBD2	TRBV12-5	TRBJ2-7
TGCAGCGTTGCGGGTCTGGGGGGTGAGACCCAGTACTTC	CSVAGLGGETQYF	13	few	.	TRBV29-1	TRBJ2-5